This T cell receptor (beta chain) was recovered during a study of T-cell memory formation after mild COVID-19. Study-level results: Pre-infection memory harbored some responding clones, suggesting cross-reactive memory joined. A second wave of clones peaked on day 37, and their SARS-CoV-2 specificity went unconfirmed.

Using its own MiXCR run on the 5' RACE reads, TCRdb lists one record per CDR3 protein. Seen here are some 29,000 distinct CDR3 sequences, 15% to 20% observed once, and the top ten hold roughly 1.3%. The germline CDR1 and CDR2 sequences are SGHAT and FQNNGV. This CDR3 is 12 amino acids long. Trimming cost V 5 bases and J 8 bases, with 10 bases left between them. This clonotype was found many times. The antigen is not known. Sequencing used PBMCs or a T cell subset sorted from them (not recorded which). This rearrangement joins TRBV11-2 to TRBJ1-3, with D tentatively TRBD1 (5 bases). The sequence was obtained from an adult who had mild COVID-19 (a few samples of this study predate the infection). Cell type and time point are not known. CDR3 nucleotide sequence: TGTGCCAGCAGCCTACCGACAGACACCATATATTTT. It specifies CASSLPTDTIYF.